This is a list of T cell receptor beta chains from one sample in a study of T cells in Graves' hyperthyroidism and ophthalmopathy. TCRdb used MiXCR to reprocess the multiplex PCR reads, holding one entry per CDR3 protein. The sample yields a few hundred thousand distinct CDR3 sequences, about 16% seen once. The sequenced material came from blood. The receptors originated from a woman aged 25 to 45 with Graves' ophthalmopathy. The CDR3 runs from the conserved cysteine through the conserved F or W. A D gene is named only where the DNA matches it firmly. Size is stated for part of the rows, as once, few or many counts, or as a class when the clone is expanded.

d_call	v_call	clone_size	j_call	cdr3_nt	cdr3_aa
TRBD2	TRBV2	many	TRBJ2-5	TGTGCCAGCAGTGAAGGGACTAGCGGGAGGGAGACCCAGTACTTC	CASSEGTSGRETQYF
.	TRBV10-3	few	TRBJ2-1	TGTGCCATCAGTGAGACAGACTCCTACAATGAGCAGTTCTTC	CAISETDSYNEQFF
.	TRBV12-3/TRBV12-4	.	TRBJ2-2	TGTGCCAGCAGTTTAACCAGATCCGGGGAGCTGTTTTTT	CASSLTRSGELFF
.	TRBV7-9	once	TRBJ2-2	TGTGCCAGCAGCCCAGGAGCGAGCGCGAACACCGGGGAGCTGTTTTTT	CASSPGASANTGELFF
.	TRBV28	.	TRBJ1-5	TGTGCCAGCAGTTTAGGGATTGCTGGTAGCAATCAGCCCCAGCATTTT	CASSLGIAGSNQPQHF
.	TRBV11-2	many	TRBJ2-3	TGTGCCAGCAGCTTAGACCACAGTTTGGGGACAGATACGCAGTATTTT	CASSLDHSLGTDTQYF
TRBD2	TRBV9	few	TRBJ2-7	TGTGCCAGCAGCCCCAGACTAGCGGGAGATCTGAGCGAGCAGTACTTC	CASSPRLAGDLSEQYF
.	TRBV20-1	.	TRBJ2-3	TGCAGTGCTAGAGATATAGCAACCAGAGATACGCAGTATTTT	CSARDIATRDTQYF
.	TRBV2	many	TRBJ2-7	TGTGCCAGCAGTGCATCCGGGCCTTCCTACGAGCAGTACTTC	CASSASGPSYEQYF
.	TRBV28	many	TRBJ2-7	TGTGCCAGCAACCAGGTGGTCTTCTCCTACGAGCAGTACTTC	CASNQVVFSYEQYF
.	TRBV28	many	TRBJ1-1	TGTGCCAGCAGCCTGCCAGTAACTGAAGCTTTCTTT	CASSLPVTEAFF
TRBD2	TRBV20-1	many	TRBJ2-7	TGCAGTGCTCCCCCGGTGAGCGGGGTTTACTCCTACGAGCAGTACTTC	CSAPPVSGVYSYEQYF
.	TRBV6-1	many	TRBJ2-7	TGTGCCAGCAGTGATGCGGGGACACGTGTTTTAGACGAGCAGTACTTC	CASSDAGTRVLDEQYF
.	TRBV20-1	many	TRBJ1-3	TGCAGTGCTAGTGGACCCGGAGGCTCTGGAAACACCATATATTTT	CSASGPGGSGNTIYF
.	TRBV13	many	TRBJ2-1	TGTGCCAGCAACTCTCCGACGGGGACTTTATACAATGAGCAGTTCTTC	CASNSPTGTLYNEQFF
TRBD1	TRBV29-1	many	TRBJ2-1	TGCAGCGTTGAGGGACAGTTTTACAATGAGCAGTTCTTC	CSVEGQFYNEQFF
.	TRBV24-1	.	TRBJ1-2	TGTGCCACCTCAGGGCTGGGTAACTATGGCTACACCTTC	CATSGLGNYGYTF
TRBD1	TRBV9	few	TRBJ1-5	TGTGCCAGCAGCGTCGGGACAGGGAGTCAGCCCCAGCATTTT	CASSVGTGSQPQHF
TRBD2	TRBV6-1	many	TRBJ2-3	TGTGCCAGCTCTCGGGGGACTAGCGGGAGAGGACCAGATACGCAGTATTTT	CASSRGTSGRGPDTQYF
.	TRBV12-3/TRBV12-4	many	TRBJ1-5	TGTGCCAGCAGTGCAGAAGGATATCAGCCCCAGCATTTT	CASSAEGYQPQHF
.	TRBV6-2/TRBV6-3	many	TRBJ2-3	TGTGCCAGCAGTAAGTCGACTAGTGGTGCAGATACGCAGTATTTT	CASSKSTSGADTQYF
.	TRBV29-1	.	TRBJ2-3	TGCAGCGTTGAAGGTCCGGGGGGCATTGGCACAGATACGCAGTATTTT	CSVEGPGGIGTDTQYF
.	TRBV20-1	few	TRBJ2-3	TGCAGTGCTAGTAATCCCGTACAGGGCGGCACAGATACGCAGTATTTT	CSASNPVQGGTDTQYF
.	TRBV20-1	many	TRBJ2-3	TGCAGTGCTAGTAAGTCGAGCGACCTCACAGATACGCAGTATTTT	CSASKSSDLTDTQYF
TRBD2	TRBV5-1	many	TRBJ2-3	TGCGCCAGCTCCACCGGGACTAGCGACGATACGCAGTATTTT	CASSTGTSDDTQYF
TRBD2	TRBV4-2	few	TRBJ2-4	TGTGCCAGCAGCCAAGATTTGGGGGAGGGCGCGGACATTCAGTACTTC	CASSQDLGEGADIQYF
.	TRBV20-1	many	TRBJ2-1	TGCAGTGCTAGAGCCTCAGTGAAATTAGAGGTCTTCAATGAGCAGTTCTTC	CSARASVKLEVFNEQFF
.	TRBV15	.	TRBJ2-1	TGTGCCACCAACAGAGCTATGGGTGAGCAGTTCTTC	CATNRAMGEQFF
TRBD1	TRBV24-1	.	TRBJ2-7	TGTGCCACCAGTGATTCAACCTCGACAGGGGGCGCGTCGGACGAGCAGTACTTC	CATSDSTSTGGASDEQYF
.	TRBV4-1	few	TRBJ2-1	TGCGCCAGCAGCCAAGTTGGTCAGGGGAATGAGCAGTTCTTC	CASSQVGQGNEQFF
.	TRBV12-3/TRBV12-4	few	TRBJ1-6	TGTGCCACCGCGGGGCAGGCGGGATTTAATTCACCCCTCCACTTT	CATAGQAGFNSPLHF
.	TRBV20-1	many	TRBJ1-3	TGCAGTGCTAGAAGCCGGGGCTCTGGAAACACCATATATTTT	CSARSRGSGNTIYF
.	TRBV5-1	.	TRBJ2-7	TGCGCCAGCAGCTTGGAGGAGGGAGGTATGAAGGAGCAGTACTTC	CASSLEEGGMKEQYF
.	TRBV3-1	few	TRBJ2-1	.	CASSQDVGQGASFLKFF
.	TRBV19	.	TRBJ1-2	TGTGCCAGTTCCAGACAGTCCTATGGCTACACCTTC	CASSRQSYGYTF
.	TRBV20-1	.	TRBJ1-2	TGCAGTGCTAGTAGCCAGGACGAGTTTGTCTATGGCTACACCTTC	CSASSQDEFVYGYTF
.	TRBV20-1	few	TRBJ2-7	TGCAGTGCTTCTCCCGGGACATACTACGAGCAGTACTTC	CSASPGTYYEQYF
TRBD2	TRBV14	.	TRBJ2-4	TGTGCCAGCAGCCAGCCAAATAGCGGGACCAGGAAAAACATTCAGTACTTC	CASSQPNSGTRKNIQYF
.	TRBV5-8	.	TRBJ1-2	TGTGCCAGCAGCCTATGGCAGGGCTATGGCTACACCTTC	CASSLWQGYGYTF
.	TRBV28	.	TRBJ2-6	TGTGCCAGCAGCCCCCAGCCGTTCTTTGTGTCTGGGGCCAACGTCCTGACTTTC	CASSPQPFFVSGANVLTF
.	TRBV7-3	many	TRBJ2-3	TGTGCCAGCAGTTCCCGGGCCGAAGATACGCAGTATTTT	CASSSRAEDTQYF
.	TRBV27	many	TRBJ2-5	TGTGCCAGCAGTCAAGGATCTTTGGGACCCGAGACCCAGTACTTC	CASSQGSLGPETQYF
.	TRBV2	many	TRBJ1-5	TGTGCCACTTCTCTAAGCCCCCTTGGACAGCCCCAGCATTTT	CATSLSPLGQPQHF
.	TRBV18	many	TRBJ2-6	TGTGCCAGCTCTCCCAGCTCTGGGGCCAACGTCCTGACTTTC	CASSPSSGANVLTF
TRBD1	TRBV12-3/TRBV12-4	many	TRBJ1-1	TGTGCCAGCAGCTACGGGACAGGGGGAGCTTTCTTT	CASSYGTGGAFF
.	TRBV7-2	many	TRBJ2-7	TGTGCCAGCAGCTTAGCGGCCGGTAAGCAGTACTTC	CASSLAAGKQYF
.	TRBV6-6	.	TRBJ2-5	TGTGCCAGCAGTTACTCGGACATTCAAGAGACCCAGTACTTC	CASSYSDIQETQYF
TRBD2	TRBV5-1	many	TRBJ2-1	TGCGCCAGCAGCTCACTAGCGGGAGGGTTCTACAATGAGCAGTTCTTC	CASSSLAGGFYNEQFF
TRBD2	TRBV7-2	few	TRBJ2-7	TGTGCCAGCAGCTTATTCGCAGGGACTAGCTATTCGAACCTCCCCTACGAGCAGTACTTC	CASSLFAGTSYSNLPYEQYF
TRBD2	TRBV27	.	TRBJ2-1	TGTGCCAGCAGTTTAGCTAGCGGGAGTTCTGGTGAGCAGTTCTTC	CASSLASGSSGEQFF
.	TRBV6-2/TRBV6-3	.	TRBJ1-5	TGTGCCAGCAGCCGCGGGGGGGCTGCCAATCAGCCCCAGCATTTT	CASSRGGAANQPQHF
TRBD2	TRBV20-1	few	TRBJ2-1	TGCAGTGCTAGGCCGGGACTAGCGGGAGTAGTGGAGCAGTTCTTC	CSARPGLAGVVEQFF
TRBD2	TRBV20-1	few	TRBJ2-3	TGCAGTGCCATCCCCGGGACTAGCGTGACAACAGATACGCAGTATTTT	CSAIPGTSVTTDTQYF
TRBD2	TRBV9	few	TRBJ2-7	TGTGCCAGCAGCGCTGGACTAGCGGGAGCCGCGGGGGAGCAGTACTTC	CASSAGLAGAAGEQYF
.	TRBV10-3	many	TRBJ2-5	TGTGCCATCAGTAGCCAAGAGACCCAGTACTTC	CAISSQETQYF